These T cell receptor beta chains were read from a single sample in a study of neurological immune-mediated disorders. One entry per CDR3 protein, called by TCRdb with MiXCR from the 5' RACE reads. The table shows under 80,000 distinct CDR3 sequences, with 5.2% occurring only once. The sample was PBMCs. These receptors all stem from a woman aged 25 to 39 with multiple sclerosis. The CDR3 runs from the conserved cysteine through the conserved F or W. The D gene is left open where the match is weak. Clone size, where shown, is once, few, many, or a class for clones that have expanded.

J gene: TRBJ2-1; V gene: TRBV20-1; clone size: many; D gene: TRBD2; CDR3 DNA: TGCAGTGCTAAAGGGACTAGCGGCCGCTCCTACAATGAGCAGTTCTTC; CDR3 protein: CSAKGTSGRSYNEQFF
J gene: TRBJ2-5; V gene: TRBV12-3/TRBV12-4; clone size: many; D gene: -; CDR3 DNA: TGTGCCAGCAGCCCTGACCGGGAGACCCAGTACTTC; CDR3 protein: CASSPDRETQYF
J gene: TRBJ2-3; V gene: TRBV15; clone size: many; D gene: TRBD2; CDR3 DNA: TGTGCCACCAGCAGAGATGGGAGGGAAACGCAGTATTTT; CDR3 protein: CATSRDGRETQYF
J gene: TRBJ1-1; V gene: TRBV3-1; clone size: many; D gene: -; CDR3 DNA: TGTGCCAGCAGCCAATCTTCCGGGAACACTGAAGCTTTCTTT; CDR3 protein: CASSQSSGNTEAFF
J gene: TRBJ1-1; V gene: TRBV5-4; clone size: -; D gene: TRBD1; CDR3 DNA: TGTGCCAGCAGCCACCGGGACAGGGAAGCTTTCTTT; CDR3 protein: CASSHRDREAFF
J gene: TRBJ1-2; V gene: TRBV6-5; clone size: many; D gene: -; CDR3 DNA: TGTGCCAGCAGCCAGGGCCGAACCTATGGCTACACCTTC; CDR3 protein: CASSQGRTYGYTF
J gene: TRBJ1-2; V gene: TRBV18; clone size: few; D gene: TRBD1; CDR3 DNA: TGTGCCAGCTCACCATCAACAGGGGGCGGCGGCTACACCTTC; CDR3 protein: CASSPSTGGGGYTF
J gene: TRBJ2-7; V gene: TRBV5-6; clone size: many; D gene: -; CDR3 DNA: TGTGCCAGCAGCTTGTTCCAGAGTTTCTACGAGCAGTACTTC; CDR3 protein: CASSLFQSFYEQYF
J gene: TRBJ2-2; V gene: TRBV5-1; clone size: many; D gene: TRBD1; CDR3 DNA: TGCGCCAGCGGACAGGGGGGAAACACCGGGGAGCTGTTTTTT; CDR3 protein: CASGQGGNTGELFF
J gene: TRBJ2-3; V gene: TRBV5-1; clone size: many; D gene: TRBD1; CDR3 DNA: TGCGCCAGCAGTCTACAGGGGACGGGAACAGATACGCAGTATTTT; CDR3 protein: CASSLQGTGTDTQYF
J gene: TRBJ1-2; V gene: TRBV20-1; clone size: many; D gene: -; CDR3 DNA: TGCAGTGCTAGAGCTCAAGGGGGGAGGCGTGGCTACACCTTC; CDR3 protein: CSARAQGGRRGYTF